This TCR beta chain was observed in a study of T cells in tumors after PD-1 blockade. The junction had 13 bases not matched to a gene; V was cut back by 4 bases and J by 0 bases. Per germline, CDR1 SGDLS and CDR2 YYNGEE. The CDR3 totals 19 residues. Measured with immunoSEQ multiplex PCR; TCRdb has only the in-frame clones, and not every one. The sample yields 10,000 to 15,000 clones, 63% seen once. This receptor was identified in a human donor with cutaneous squamous cell carcinoma. The material sequenced was tumor tissue, taken before anti-PD-1 treatment. The V and J genes are TRBV9 and TRBJ2-2, with 9 bases identical to TRBD1. The CDR3 is CASSRAGTGIFANTGELFF. The CDR3 coding sequence is TGTGCCAGCAGCCGTGCCGGGACAGGGATATTCGCGAACACCGGGGAGCTGTTTTTT.